This record concerns one T cell receptor (beta chain) sequence. The antigen remains unidentified. V lost 0 bases to trimming and J lost 8 bases, with 12 bases between them. The CDR3 is 14 residues long. Germline V gives CDR1 SGHRS, CDR2 YFSETQ. The data stem from a study of T-cell memory formation after mild COVID-19. Amplification by 5'RACE using constant-segment primers produced TCR alpha and TCR beta cDNA libraries that carried sample barcodes and UMIs. TCRdb re-called the 5' RACE reads through MiXCR, storing one row per CDR3 protein. This sample has around 340,000 distinct CDR3 sequences, with roughly 15% found just once. General study findings and limits: The pre-infection memory compartment contained some responding clones, suggesting cross-reactive memory joined. Day 37-peaking second-wave clones had unconfirmed SARS-CoV-2 specificity. For contracting clones, CD4+ ones sat mainly in CM and EM, CD8+ in EMRA.

The clonotype originates from a man aged 18-30 years who had mild COVID-19 (a few samples of this study predate the infection). Cell type and time point are not known. Sample: PBMCs or a T cell subset sorted from them (not recorded which). V is TRBV5-1 and J is TRBJ2-1; TRBD1 is a possible D gene (6 bases). The CDR3 DNA reads as TGCGCCAGCAGCTTGGGGCAGGGGTGGGATGAGCAGTTCTTC. It is translated as CASSLGQGWDEQFF.